What follows describes a single T cell receptor beta chain. Its antigen is not known. This entry comes from a study of T cell clonotyping in hematopoietic cell transplantation. The study, taken as a whole, reports: Higher Inverse Simpson Index values in graft donor and pretransplant recipient predicted broader posttransplant TCR diversity. Pathologically expanded recipient clonotypes increased progressively from day 30 to day 180 as diversity fell. Few recipient clonotypes overlapped donors; over 97% were de novo at given depth. Cells were unsorted, so CD4 and CD8 contributions were not separated.

Germline assignment: CDR1 GTSNPN and CDR2 SVGIG (reference sequence). This CDR3 comprises 13 residues. The V segment lost 0 bases and the J segment 9 bases; nucleotides outside the gene matches: 5. Here immunoSEQ multiplex PCR was the method, and the copy in TCRdb shows in-frame clones only, minus some. The data contain roughly 13,000 clones, around 97% of them singletons. The sequence was collected from a female patient aged 50 to 60 who had an allogeneic stem cell transplant from an unrelated donor, so T cells may come from the graft donor. Some clones in this sample may be carry-over from other donors' samples. The sequencing used peripheral blood mononuclear cells, collected 30 days after allogeneic stem cell transplant. The chain joins TRBV30 to TRBJ1-5, with TRBD1 matching over 7 bases. The DNA of the CDR3 is TGTGCCTGGAGTGTACAGGGGTCAGGGCCCCAGCATTTT. It encodes CAWSVQGSGPQHF.